This TCR beta chain was found in a study of T cells in Graves' hyperthyroidism and ophthalmopathy. Recently diagnosed hyperthyroidism of less than 2 months' duration affected patients aged 18 to 65. Investigators excluded patients with uncontrolled infection, other autoimmune disease, pregnancy or lactation. Details on this clonotype: The antigen remains undetermined.

The CDR3 extends over 16 amino acids. V shed 4 bases and J 5 bases; nucleotides not matched to a gene: 7. CDR1 and CDR2 (germline): SGDLS, YYNGEE. Study-level findings and limits: Most expanded thyroid clonotypes above 0.001 recurred in blood.

TCR beta CDR3 regions were amplified from RNA transcripts. The HTBI primer set drove a first-round RT-PCR of the TCR CDR3. TCRdb fed the multiplex PCR reads into MiXCR, producing one record per CDR3 protein. The sample shows 250,000 to 300,000 distinct CDR3 sequences, about 14% of them seen only once. V gene TRBV9 combines with J gene TRBJ2-3; 13 positions agree with TRBD2. The source of this sequence is a woman in her 30s with Graves' hyperthyroidism that later progressed to Graves' ophthalmopathy. Specimen: blood. The CDR3 coding sequence is TGTGCCAGCAGCCCGAAACTAGCGGGAGGGCGAGATACGCAGTATTTT. It encodes CASSPKLAGGRDTQYF. Based on the CDR3 plus reference TRBV9 and TRBJ2-3, the full variable domain is DSGVTQTPKHLITATGQRVTLRCSPRSGDLSVYWYQQSLDQGLQFLIQYYNGEERAKGNILERFSAQQFPDLHSELNLSSLELGDSALYFCASSPKLAGGRDTQYFGPGTRLTVL.